What follows describes a single TCR beta chain. Assay used: immunoSEQ multiplex PCR; TCRdb lists only in-frame clones, some missing. The repertoire holds a few hundred thousand clones, roughly 84% seen once, with roughly 1% in the top ten. Trimming pared 1 base from V and 5 bases from J, leaving 6 bases between. There are 13 residues in the CDR3. Germline-derived CDR1 and CDR2 are GTSNPN and SVGIG (reference sequence). The data originate from a study of blood T cell repertoires in COVID-19. Sequenced input: PBMCs or T cells enriched from blood (not recorded which). The TCR was taken from a woman aged 30 to 39 who had recovered from COVID-19. The chain has TRBV30 and TRBJ1-6; D is undetermined. CDR3: CAWSDGDNSPLHF. The CDR3 DNA follows: TGTGCCTGGAGTGACGGGGATAATTCACCCCTCCACTTT.